This TCR beta chain emerged from a study of control samples from healthy donors and cancer patients. The table came from immunoSEQ multiplex PCR; TCRdb's copy has only in-frame clones and leaves some out. Of hundreds of thousands of clones listed, almost 85% are singletons. Germline V lookup: CDR1 ENHRY, CDR2 SYGVKD. V gave up 0 bases and J gave up 2 bases, with 11 bases separating them. The CDR3 runs to 16 residues. The chain combines TRBV10-3 with TRBJ1-5; D is unresolved. This clonotype was sampled from a woman in her fifties or sixties with lung cancer. The sequenced sample was PBMCs. CDR3 bases: TGTGCCATCAGTGAGTCGTCCGGTCAGGGCAATCAGCCCCAGCATTTT. This translates into CAISESSGQGNQPQHF.